The 6 T cell receptor beta chains presented below share a single source sample, sequenced in a study of cytomegalovirus exposure and HLA in healthy donors. PCR amplification relied on 60 Vbeta primers (plus 13 Jbeta primers). TCRdb keeps only in-frame clones here, not all; method: immunoSEQ multiplex PCR. The profile shows about 90,000 clones, approximately 79% of them singletons. Sequences were obtained from PBMCs. These TCRs come from a woman in her sixties in good health and CMV-seropositive.

Of note for this clone: The same CDR3 arises from other DNA sequences in this sample as well. This rearrangement joins TRBV5-4 to TRBJ1-1; D uncertain. V shed 0 bases and J shed 1 base, with 4 bases lying between them. The CDR3 runs to 13 residues. Looked up from germline, CDR1 is SGHNT and CDR2 is YYREEE (reference sequence). CDR3 amino acids: CASSLARNTEAFF. The CDR3, as DNA: TGTGCCAGCAGCTTGGCGCGGAACACTGAAGCTTTCTTT.

The chain uses TRBV15 and TRBJ1-1; D gene ambiguous. The V gene lost 3 bases and the J gene lost 5 bases, with 7 bases spanning the gap. The CDR3 runs 12 residues. Germline loops: CDR1 LNHNV, CDR2 YYDKDF (reference sequence). In DNA form, the CDR3 reads TGTGCCACCAGCAGTACGAGGACTGAAGCTTTCTTT. It codes for CATSSTRTEAFF.

The CDR3 bases are TGTGCCAGCTCACCACCCCGCGGGGTCGGCCACGAGCAGTACTTC. This gives the protein CASSPPRGVGHEQYF. The genes are TRBV18 and TRBJ2-7; D is possibly TRBD2 (6 bases). Germline V gene data show CDR1 as KGHSH and CDR2 as LQKENI. This CDR3 spans 15 amino acids. V lost 0 bases and J 5 bases, leaving 14 bases between the germline ends.

This chain links TRBV29-1 with TRBJ2-1; TRBD1 matches at 9 bases. V shed 6 bases, J shed 8 bases, and the junction held 2 bases outside the gene matches. CDR3 size: 11 residues. The V gene's germline CDR1 is SQVTM and CDR2 ANQGSEA. CDR3 amino acids: CSVGQGHEQFF. In DNA, the CDR3 is TGCAGCGTCGGACAGGGGCATGAGCAGTTCTTC.

Note on this clone: A read error may produce the germline difference seen at one junction end. The V gene is TRBV7-9, the J gene TRBJ2-7, with D possibly matching TRBD2 (5 bases). The CDR3 is made up of 12 amino acids. Germline V lookup: CDR1 SEHNR, CDR2 FQNEAQ (reference sequence). CDR3 residues: CSSSQGSREQYF. The CDR3 DNA follows: TGTTCCAGCAGCCAAGGGAGTCGCGAGCAGTACTTC.

The gene calls are TRBV5-4 and TRBJ1-1; tentatively, D is TRBD1 (6 bases). Germline CDR1 is SGHNT and CDR2 is YYREEE (reference sequence). Trimming took 0 bases from V and 1 from J, leaving 7 bases between them. The CDR3 covers 14 residues. The CDR3 nucleotides are TGTGCCAGCAGCTTGGTAGGGGGGAACACTGAAGCTTTCTTT. As protein: CASSLVGGNTEAFF.